This T cell receptor (beta chain) is drawn from a study of neoadjuvant nivolumab and ipilimumab in lung cancer. A remark on this clone: Its antigen is undetermined.

The protocol was immunoSEQ multiplex PCR, while the TCRdb copy is restricted to in-frame clones and leaves out a portion. The table records some 20,000 clones, around 77% of them present only once. Broader study findings: TCR clonality did not significantly correlate with pathologic tumor regression. Only two of four nivolumab-treated tumors gained richness and clonality by surgery. Compared with tumor-adjacent uninvolved lung, resected tumors showed greater richness and clonality. Blood richness before therapy tracked richness in tumors resected after neoadjuvant therapy.

The receptor was derived from an adult with non-small cell lung cancer. This specimen was tumor tissue, taken after neoadjuvant nivolumab, alone or with ipilimumab, at or shortly before surgery.

DNA for the CDR3: TGTGCCAGCAGCTTCCTACGTCCAGCAAACACAGATACGCAGTATTTT. This codes for CASSFLRPANTDTQYF. The V and J genes are TRBV5-5 and TRBJ2-3; D unclear. V shed 2 bases and J shed 2 bases, with 15 bases lying between them. Germline loops: CDR1 SGHKS, CDR2 YYEKEE (reference sequence). The CDR3 spans 16 residues.